One sample yielded the 22 T cell receptor beta chains listed below, sequenced in a study of blood T cell repertoires in COVID-19. The assay was immunoSEQ multiplex PCR, and TCRdb's table has in-frame clones only and misses some. The sample has nearly 90,000 clones, less than 95% seen once; the top ten hold roughly 6.3%. Input material: peripheral blood. These receptors were obtained from a young man with COVID-19, enrolled during active disease.

The V call is TRBV28, the J call TRBJ1-1; tentative D call: TRBD1 (6 bases). Germline CDR1 reads MDHEN; CDR2 reads SYDVKM. V gave up 5 bases and J gave up 14 bases, with 21 bases separating them. The CDR3 loop spans 13 amino acids. The CDR3, as DNA: TGTGCCAGCAGTACCCCCCTGGGGGCTACGTACTTCTTT. Its protein product is CASSTPLGATYFF. Full variable domain (missing parts from reference TRBV28 and TRBJ1-1): DVKVTQSSRYLVKRTGEKVFLECVQDMDHENMFWYRQDPGLGLRLIYFSYDVKMKEKGDIPEGYSVSREKKERFSLILESASTNQTSMYLCASSTPLGATYFFGQGTRLTVV.

The rearrangement joins TRBV5-1 to TRBJ1-3, with TRBD1 as a possible D gene (6 bases). Germline CDR1 reads SGHRS; CDR2 reads YFSETQ. Deletions cut 3 bases from V and 0 bases from J, with 10 bases between. This CDR3 is built from 15 residues. The CDR3 sequence: CASSSTGVSGNTIYF. The CDR3 DNA reads TGCGCCAGCAGCTCGACAGGCGTCTCTGGAAACACCATATATTTT. Filled out from reference TRBV5-1 and TRBJ1-3, the complete variable domain reads KAGVTQTPRYLIKTRGQQVTLSCSPISGHRSVSWYQQTPGQGLQFLFEYFSETQRNKGNFPGRFSGRQFSNSRSEMNVSTLELGDSALYLCASSSTGVSGNTIYFGEGSWLTVV.

This chain uses TRBV11-3 with TRBJ1-1; 7 bases map to TRBD1. Trimming at V came to 3 bases and at J to 1 base, leaving 2 bases not matched to a gene. CDR1 is SGHNT and CDR2 is YENEEA in the germline V gene. This CDR3 spans 14 amino acids. CDR3 in DNA: TGTGCCAGCAGCTTTCGGGACAGGAACACTGAAGCTTTCTTT. It yields the protein CASSFRDRNTEAFF.

The chain has TRBV5-1 and TRBJ2-1; 9 bases are a match to TRBD1. Germline lookup yields CDR1 SGHRS and CDR2 YFSETQ. CDR3 length equals 15 residues. The trim removed 4 bases at V and 4 bases at J, leaving 6 bases unmatched. DNA of the CDR3: TGCGCCAGCAGCCGAACAGGGGGCGGGTACAATGAGCAGTTCTTC. Translating it yields CASSRTGGGYNEQFF.

This chain uses TRBV2 with TRBJ2-1; D not resolved. Germline-derived CDR1 and CDR2 are SNHLY and FYNNEI. Trimming left V 5 bases short and J 10 bases short, with 12 bases between. This CDR3 is 12 amino acids long. CDR3 bases: TGTGCCAGCAGTCTGGGCCCCCTCGAGCAGTTCTTC. Translated: CASSLGPLEQFF.

This clone was detected only once. The chain employs TRBV30 and TRBJ2-1, with 11 positions matching TRBD2. The CDR3 has 14 residues. V shed 5 bases, J shed 7 bases, and the junction held 7 bases outside the gene matches. Looked up from germline, CDR1 is GTSNPN and CDR2 is SVGIG (reference sequence). The CDR3 DNA follows: TGTGCCTGGGAAACTAGCGGGAGAGGTAATGAGCAGTTCTTC. This codes for CAWETSGRGNEQFF. Using reference TRBV30 and TRBJ2-1 for the parts outside the CDR3, the full variable domain is SQTIHQWPATLVQPVGSPLSLECTVEGTSNPNLYWYRQAAGRGLQLLFYSVGIGQISSEVPQNLSASRPQDRQFILSSKKLLLSDSGFYLCAWETSGRGNEQFFGPGTRLTVL.

The V and J genes are TRBV19 and TRBJ2-7, with TRBD1 matching over 10 bases. The CDR3 is 16 residues long. V lost 5 bases, J lost 4 bases, and 11 bases stayed unmatched. Germline V gives CDR1 LNHDA, CDR2 SQIVND (reference sequence). CDR3 sequence reads: CASSPRQGARNYEQYF. Written as DNA, the CDR3 is TGTGCCAGTAGTCCCCGACAGGGGGCGAGGAATTACGAGCAGTACTTC.

J is TRBJ2-5 and V is TRBV4-2; 10 bases match TRBD1. The CDR3 length is 16 residues. J was trimmed by 9 bases and V by 0 bases; bases with no gene match: 10. Germline values: CDR1 LGHNA, CDR2 YNFKEQ. The CDR3 protein is CASSQDWDRGSRAQYF. The CDR3 DNA reads as TGTGCCAGCAGCCAAGATTGGGACAGGGGTTCGAGAGCCCAGTACTTC.

The rearrangement joins TRBV25-1 to TRBJ1-2; D is uncertain. The CDR3 sequence is 14 residues long. V was shortened by 3 bases and J by 0 bases, with 8 bases between the two germline ends. Germline V gives CDR1 MGHDK, CDR2 SYGVNS. This CDR3 reads CASSDMGANYGYTF. In nucleotides, the CDR3 is TGTGCCAGCAGTGATATGGGCGCTAACTATGGCTACACCTTC.

V is TRBV7-8 and J is TRBJ2-2; D may be TRBD1 (6 bases). There are 17 residues in the CDR3. The V gene's germline CDR1 is SGHVS and CDR2 FQNEAQ. With 5 bases removed from V and 2 bases from J, the gap between germline ends came to 18 bases. For the CDR3, the DNA is TGTGCCAGCAGCGTGCGCCGGGGACAACCTAACACCGGGGAGCTGTTTTTT. Translated, it gives CASSVRRGQPNTGELFF.

The rearrangement uses TRBV7-2 and TRBJ2-7, with D possibly TRBD2 on 6 matching bases. The CDR3 consists of 14 residues. Germline CDR1 SGHTA, CDR2 FQGNSA. V lost 7 bases to trimming and J lost 3 bases, with 16 bases between them. The CDR3 DNA sequence: TGTGCCAGCACCCTTAGTGCGGGGAACTACGAGCAGTACTTC. It yields the protein CASTLSAGNYEQYF. Looking up the rest from reference TRBV7-2 and TRBJ2-7 gives the full variable domain: GAGVSQSPSNKVTEKGKDVELRCDPISGHTALYWYRQSLGQGLEFLIYFQGNSAPDKSGLPSDRFSAERTGGSVSTLTIQRTQQEDSAVYLCASTLSAGNYEQYFGPGTRLTVT.

V is TRBV28 and J is TRBJ1-5; 8 bases agree with TRBD1. V was clipped by 0 bases and J by 6 bases; unmatched bases: 7. The germline gives CDR1 MDHEN, CDR2 SYDVKM. The CDR3 runs to 16 residues. DNA for the CDR3: TGTGCCAGCAGTTTATGGACAGGGGCCCTCACTCAGCCCCAGCATTTT. Encoded protein: CASSLWTGALTQPQHF.

CDR3 DNA: TGTGCCAGCCAAGCGGGAGGGCCATACAATGAGCAGTTCTTC. Its translation: CASQAGGPYNEQFF. The chain joins TRBV19 to TRBJ2-1; 10 nucleotides match TRBD2. The V gene's germline CDR1 is LNHDA and CDR2 SQIVND (reference sequence). This CDR3 contains 14 residues. Trimming cost V 9 bases and J 4 bases; bases outside gene matches: 6.

The genes are TRBV28 and TRBJ2-7, with D possibly matching TRBD1 (7 bases). Trimming removed 1 base from V and 8 bases from J, with 15 bases in between. The CDR3 spans 14 residues. The germline CDR1 and CDR2 sequences are MDHEN and SYDVKM. The CDR3 spells CASSLSGGWGQQYF. CDR3 DNA sequence: TGTGCCAGCAGTTTATCAGGGGGGTGGGGACAGCAGTACTTC.

This clone was seen a single time. The V call is TRBV3-1 (or the pseudogene TRBV3-2), the J call TRBJ2-1; D might be TRBD2 (6 bases). The germline CDR1 and CDR2 sequences are LGHDT and YNNKEL (reference sequence). There are 14 residues in the CDR3. Trimming cost V 4 bases and J 4 bases, with 11 bases left between them. CDR3 sequence (DNA): TGTGCCAGCAGCCGACCGGGACTTTACAATGAGCAGTTCTTC. Translation: CASSRPGLYNEQFF.

This sequence joins TRBV30 and TRBJ2-2; 10 bases fit TRBD1. The CDR3 extends over 17 amino acids. Germline V gives CDR1 GTSNPN, CDR2 SVGIG (reference sequence). Losses at the gene ends were 0 bases for V and 6 bases for J; bases not matched to a gene: 10. CDR3 protein: CAWSVETGGLDPGELFF. CDR3 DNA: TGTGCCTGGAGTGTTGAGACAGGGGGCCTTGACCCCGGGGAGCTGTTTTTT.

This rearrangement joins TRBV12-3 or TRBV12-4 to TRBJ2-1, with unresolved D. This CDR3 has 13 amino acids. Trimming took off 4 bases at V and 8 bases at J, with 12 bases between the two ends. This chain's CDR3 is CASSSQYIDEQFF. CDR3 DNA: TGTGCCAGCAGTTCGCAGTACATTGATGAGCAGTTCTTC.

The rearrangement links TRBV7-2 to TRBJ2-7; maybe TRBD2 (6 bases). Germline V gene lookup returns CDR1 SGHTA and CDR2 FQGNSA. The CDR3 runs 15 residues. V was shortened by 1 base and J by 4 bases, with 14 bases between the two germline ends. CDR3 DNA sequence: TGTGCCAGCAGCTTAGGGACGGGAGCGCAATACGAGCAGTACTTC. Its translation: CASSLGTGAQYEQYF.

The rearrangement uses TRBV11-2 and TRBJ2-1; D unresolved. Trimming shortened V by 0 bases and J by 0 bases, and 3 bases separated the two germline ends. This CDR3 contains 14 residues. CDR1 is SGHAT, CDR2 FQNNGV, per germline. The CDR3 reads CASSLEASYNEQFF. In DNA, the CDR3 is TGTGCCAGCAGCTTAGAGGCCTCCTACAATGAGCAGTTCTTC.

This chain joins TRBV6-2 or TRBV6-3 and TRBJ1-1; TRBD1 agrees at 8 bases. The CDR3 runs 13 residues. Losses at the gene ends were 0 bases for V and 8 bases for J; bases not matched to a gene: 2. CDR1 is MNHEY, CDR2 SVGEGT, per germline. CDR3 coding DNA: TGTGCCAGCAGTTACTCTCGACAGGGGGAAGCTTTCTTT. Translating gives CASSYSRQGEAFF.

The V gene is TRBV6-2 or TRBV6-3, the J gene TRBJ1-5; D possibly corresponds to TRBD1 (5 bases). Germline V gene data show CDR1 as MNHEY and CDR2 as SVGEGT. This CDR3 is built from 14 residues. The V gene lost 2 bases and the J gene lost 0 bases, with 5 bases spanning the gap. CDR3 bases: TGTGCCAGCAGTTACGGGGCTAGCAATCAGCCCCAGCATTTT. Protein: CASSYGASNQPQHF.

The chain uses TRBV11-3 and TRBJ2-1; possible D gene TRBD2, 6 bases. Germline V gene lookup returns CDR1 SGHNT and CDR2 YENEEA. V lost 5 bases and J lost 5, with 13 bases in between. This CDR3 is built from 14 residues. CDR3 protein: CASSPGTQDNEQFF. The CDR3 nucleotides are TGTGCCAGCAGCCCCGGGACTCAAGACAATGAGCAGTTCTTC.